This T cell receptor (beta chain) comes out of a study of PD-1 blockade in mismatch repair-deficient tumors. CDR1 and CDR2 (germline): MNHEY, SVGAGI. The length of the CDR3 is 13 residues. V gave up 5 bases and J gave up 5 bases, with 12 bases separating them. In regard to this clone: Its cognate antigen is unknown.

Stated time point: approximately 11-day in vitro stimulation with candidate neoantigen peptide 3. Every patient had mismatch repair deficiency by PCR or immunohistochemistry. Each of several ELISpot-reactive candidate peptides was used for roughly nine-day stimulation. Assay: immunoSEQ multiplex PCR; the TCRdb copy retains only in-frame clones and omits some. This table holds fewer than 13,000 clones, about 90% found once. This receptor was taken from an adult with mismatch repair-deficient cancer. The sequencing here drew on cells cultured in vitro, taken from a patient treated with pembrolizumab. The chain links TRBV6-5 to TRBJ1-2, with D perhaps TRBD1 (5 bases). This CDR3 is CASSQYQGYGYTF. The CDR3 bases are TGTGCCAGCAGTCAATACCAGGGATATGGCTACACCTTC.